The entry that follows covers one T cell receptor (beta chain) sequence. The source of the sample is a study of blood T cell repertoires in COVID-19. Whole-study context: The samples span acute and convalescent COVID-19 from the United States, Italy and Spain. PBMCs, B-cell-depleted T cells, or T cells provided the cDNA or gDNA that made up the material.

The CDR3 is 16 amino acids. Germline V lookup: CDR1 SGHRS, CDR2 YFSETQ. V gave up 1 base and J gave up 3 bases; unmatched junction bases: 7. Assay: immunoSEQ multiplex PCR; the TCRdb copy retains only in-frame clones and omits some. The sample has around 150,000 clones, roughly 82% seen once. The source is a woman in her 40s with COVID-19, enrolled during active disease. Sequencing was carried out using peripheral blood. The V gene is TRBV5-1, the J gene TRBJ2-4, with 7 bases that match TRBD2. Written as DNA, the CDR3 is TGCGCCAGCAGCTTGCGCAGCGGGATTGGCAAAAACATTCAGTACTTC. Encoded protein: CASSLRSGIGKNIQYF.